A selection of T cell receptor beta chains follows, all from one sample in a study of T cells in localized non-small cell lung cancer. Profiled with immunoSEQ multiplex PCR; TCRdb holds only in-frame clones, not every one. The sample carries roughly 5,200 clones, roughly half recorded once. The sample was lymph node tissue, taken before any cancer treatment. The source of these receptors is a male donor aged 60 or older with stage I squamous cell lung carcinoma. The CDR3 runs from the conserved cysteine through the conserved F or W. A D gene is named only where the DNA matches it firmly. Size is stated for part of the rows, as once, few or many counts, or as a class when the clone is expanded.

size | J | D | V | CDR3 | DNA
few | TRBJ2-1 | - | TRBV9 | CASSVGGVRTEQFF | TGTGCCAGCAGCGTAGGGGGGGTTCGAACTGAGCAGTTCTTC
few | TRBJ1-5 | - | TRBV5-1 | CASSIRVDSNQPQHF | TGCGCCAGCAGCATCAGGGTGGATAGCAATCAGCCCCAGCATTTT
- | TRBJ2-2 | TRBD1 | TRBV28 | CASSLVTGVRNGELFF | TGTGCCAGCAGTTTGGTGACAGGGGTGAGGAACGGGGAGCTGTTTTTT
few | TRBJ2-7 | TRBD2 | TRBV9 | CASLRREAGGLTNEQYF | TGTGCCAGCCTCCGGAGGGAAGCGGGAGGGCTTACGAACGAGCAGTACTTC
- | TRBJ2-1 | TRBD1 | TRBV29-1 | CSAGTGQETEQFF | TGCAGCGCTGGAACCGGACAGGAGACTGAGCAGTTCTTC
- | TRBJ2-2 | TRBD2 | TRBV6-8 | CASGGTSGTPGELFF | TGTGCCAGCGGAGGGACTAGCGGGACCCCCGGGGAGCTGTTTTTT
few | TRBJ2-1 | TRBD2 | TRBV9 | CASSVPSLAGGSYNEQFF | TGTGCCAGCAGCGTACCCTCCCTAGCGGGAGGCTCCTACAATGAGCAGTTCTTC
- | TRBJ2-5 | TRBD1 | TRBV11-3 | CASSLGGTGGAETQYF | TGTGCCAGCAGCTTAGGAGGGACAGGGGGCGCAGAGACCCAGTACTTC
- | TRBJ1-1 | TRBD1 | TRBV5-1 | CASSLAGTDTEAFF | TGCGCCAGCAGCTTGGCAGGGACAGACACTGAAGCTTTCTTT
- | TRBJ2-3 | - | TRBV5-1 | CASSLAPDSDTQYF | TGCGCCAGCAGCTTGGCCCCGGACTCGGATACGCAGTATTTT
- | TRBJ2-3 | TRBD2 | TRBV10-3 | CAISQTSGNTDTQYF | TGTGCCATCAGTCAGACTAGCGGGAACACAGATACGCAGTATTTT
- | TRBJ1-2 | TRBD1 | TRBV11-3 | CASSSRQGPHYGYTF | TGTGCCAGCAGCTCCCGACAGGGCCCGCACTATGGCTACACCTTC
- | TRBJ1-5 | - | TRBV30 | CAWSEQPNQPQHF | TGTGCCTGGAGTGAACAGCCCAATCAGCCCCAGCATTTT
- | TRBJ1-3 | - | TRBV19 | CATHRVSGNTIYF | TGTGCCACCCACAGGGTCTCTGGAAACACCATATATTTT
- | TRBJ1-2 | - | TRBV28 | CASKRSSYGYTF | TGTGCCAGCAAAAGATCCAGCTATGGCTACACCTTC
- | TRBJ2-5 | - | TRBV6-8 | CASSYIEGETQYF | TGTGCCAGCAGTTACATCGAGGGAGAGACCCAGTACTTC
- | TRBJ2-7 | TRBD2 | TRBV6-8 | CASSGTSGRWSDEQYF | TGTGCCAGCAGTGGGACTAGCGGGCGATGGTCTGACGAGCAGTACTTC
few | TRBJ2-1 | TRBD1 | TRBV6-8 | CASSPGTGGQETQFF | TGTGCCAGCAGCCCTGGGACAGGGGGCCAAGAGACGCAGTTCTTC
medium-sized | TRBJ2-5 | - | TRBV11-3 | CASSLPPNQETQYF | TGTGCCAGCAGCTTACCGCCTAATCAAGAGACCCAGTACTTC
- | TRBJ2-1 | - | TRBV19 | CASSVGANSYNEQFF | TGTGCCAGTAGTGTGGGGGCGAACTCCTACAATGAGCAGTTCTTC
- | TRBJ2-1 | - | TRBV10-1 | CASSDMRSNEQFF | TGCGCCAGCAGTGATATGAGATCGAATGAGCAGTTCTTC
- | TRBJ1-1 | TRBD1 | TRBV9 | CASSVQGAGMNTEAFF | TGTGCCAGCAGCGTACAGGGGGCCGGAATGAACACTGAAGCTTTCTTT
- | TRBJ1-2 | - | TRBV19 | CASSRRSGGDNYGYTF | TGTGCCAGTAGTAGGAGGTCGGGGGGCGACAACTATGGCTACACCTTC
- | TRBJ1-5 | - | TRBV9 | CASQTANQPQHF | TGTGCCAGCCAGACAGCGAATCAGCCCCAGCATTTT
- | TRBJ2-5 | TRBD2 | TRBV11-3 | CASSLRSGLAGDQETQYF | TGTGCCAGCAGCTTAAGGTCTGGACTAGCGGGAGACCAAGAGACCCAGTACTTC
- | TRBJ2-5 | - | TRBV11-3 | CASSSGRWGRSKETQYF | TGTGCCAGCAGCTCGGGGAGGTGGGGCAGGAGTAAAGAGACCCAGTACTTC
- | TRBJ1-1 | TRBD1 | TRBV6-8 | CASSRPGGGVNTEAFF | TGTGCCAGCAGTCGCCCAGGGGGTGGGGTGAACACTGAAGCTTTCTTT